Below, 29 T cell receptor beta chains from the same sample are listed, as sequenced in a study of memory CD4+ T cells and cytomegalovirus serostatus. The sort gate was single viable CD3+CD4+CD8-CD45RO+ cells for memory CD4+ T cells. Using immunoSEQ multiplex PCR, the repertoire was profiled, and TCRdb retains in-frame clones only, with some absent. The sample shows about 57,000 clones, roughly four fifths of them seen only once. Sequencing input: memory CD4+ T cells from blood. All receptors derive from an adult in good health and CMV-seronegative.

This clone was detected a few times. V and J are TRBV4-2 and TRBJ2-1, with D tentatively TRBD1 (5 bases). Germline lookup yields CDR1 LGHNA and CDR2 YNFKEQ. There are 14 residues in the CDR3. V lost 0 bases to trimming and J lost 9 bases, with 12 bases between them. The CDR3 region has the DNA TGTGCCAGCAGCCAAGAACTCCAGGGCCGTGAGCAGTTCTTC. Protein sequence: CASSQELQGREQFF.

The chain recombines TRBV18 with TRBJ2-3; possible D gene TRBD2, 5 bases. The CDR3 extends over 13 amino acids. CDR1 and CDR2 (germline): KGHSH, LQKENI. V was trimmed by 8 bases and J by 6 bases, leaving 15 bases between them. The DNA of the CDR3 is TGTGCCAGCCAACTAGGAGCTATGGATACGCAGTATTTT. It encodes CASQLGAMDTQYF.

Regarding this clone: The same CDR3 can be traced to other DNA sequences in this sample. V is TRBV5-1 and J is TRBJ2-3; 8 nucleotides align to TRBD1. V dropped 4 bases and J dropped 5; count of bases not matched to a gene: 9. The CDR3 is 15 residues long. The germline V gene has CDR1 SGHRS and CDR2 YFSETQ. This chain's CDR3 is CASSLGQGRGDTQYF. CDR3 nucleotides: TGCGCCAGCAGCCTTGGACAGGGCAGGGGAGATACGCAGTATTTT.

This rearrangement joins TRBV2 to TRBJ1-5, with unresolved D. V was cut by 5 bases and J by 3 bases, with 8 bases left in between. This CDR3 spans 13 amino acids. CDR1 is SNHLY and CDR2 is FYNNEI in the germline V gene. The CDR3: CASSSNYNQPQHF. The CDR3 DNA reads as TGTGCCAGCAGTAGCAACTACAATCAGCCCCAGCATTTT.

The chain is built from TRBV19 and TRBJ2-7; D tentatively reads TRBD1 or TRBD2 (6 bases each). The V end lost 3 bases, the J end lost 5 bases, and 17 bases lay between the germline ends. CDR1 is LNHDA and CDR2 is SQIVND in the germline V gene (reference sequence). This CDR3 comprises 15 residues. The CDR3: CASSIRRRGTDEQYF. CDR3 nucleotide sequence: TGTGCCAGTAGTATCCGCAGGAGGGGGACCGACGAGCAGTACTTC.

This chain connects TRBV30 to TRBJ2-4; 9 nucleotides line up with TRBD2. V lost 0 bases and J lost 1; bases outside the gene matches: 13. The CDR3 runs 19 residues. Germline-derived CDR1 and CDR2 are GTSNPN and SVGIG (reference sequence). The CDR3 is CAWSVRPSGMVKAKNIQYF. The CDR3 DNA reads TGTGCCTGGAGTGTGAGACCTAGCGGGATGGTAAAGGCCAAAAACATTCAGTACTTC.

The chain combines TRBV27 with TRBJ2-3; D is perhaps TRBD1 or TRBD2 (5 bases each). The V end was cut by 6 bases, the J end by 2 bases, with 15 bases between. Germline assignment: CDR1 MNHEY and CDR2 SMNVEV (reference sequence). CDR3 size: 15 residues. The CDR3 reads CASRGWGKITDTQYF. CDR3 bases: TGTGCCAGCAGGGGTTGGGGGAAAATCACAGATACGCAGTATTTT.

This sequence joins TRBV27 and TRBJ2-7, with a weak D call TRBD1 (6 bases). CDR1 and CDR2 from the germline V gene are MNHEY and SMNVEV (reference sequence). Trimming shortened V by 8 bases and J by 9 bases, and 23 bases separated the two germline ends. The CDR3 runs 14 residues. The CDR3 bases are TGTGCCAGCGGAACGGGACAACCGCGAGAAGGGCAGTACTTC. Translation gives CASGTGQPREGQYF.

The V gene is TRBV5-4, the J gene TRBJ1-2; D uncertain. Trimming pared 2 bases from V and 6 bases from J, leaving 14 bases between. The CDR3 runs to 14 residues. The germline CDR1 and CDR2 sequences are SGHNT and YYREEE (reference sequence). The CDR3 protein is CASSFETGLDGYTF. The CDR3 DNA reads as TGTGCCAGCAGCTTTGAGACGGGGTTGGATGGCTACACCTTC.

This chain links TRBV27 with TRBJ2-5, with 12 bases lining up with TRBD2. This CDR3 has 14 residues. J was trimmed by 5 bases and V by 7 bases; bases with no gene match: 5. Germline loops: CDR1 MNHEY, CDR2 SMNVEV (reference sequence). The chain's CDR3 is CASKASGRAETQYF. CDR3 coding DNA: TGTGCCAGCAAGGCTAGCGGGAGGGCCGAGACCCAGTACTTC.

This chain's CDR3 is CASSSRPSGGYGYTF. DNA for the CDR3: TGTGCCAGCAGCTCCAGACCCTCGGGCGGCTATGGCTACACCTTC. The V gene is TRBV5-6, the J gene TRBJ1-2; D ambiguous. The CDR3 is 15 amino acids. V dropped 3 bases and J dropped 4 bases, with 16 bases sitting between them. Germline-derived CDR1 and CDR2 are SGHDT and YYEEEE.

The chain recombines TRBV7-6 with TRBJ2-5; D is uncertain. This CDR3 comprises 15 residues. The germline gives CDR1 SGHVS, CDR2 FNYEAQ. V dropped 1 base and J dropped 2 bases, with 11 bases sitting between them. In DNA form, the CDR3 reads TGTGCCAGCAGCTTAGGTCTATTGGGGCAAGAGACCCAGTACTTC. Its protein product is CASSLGLLGQETQYF.

This sequence joins TRBV28 and TRBJ1-2, with 10 bases lining up with TRBD1. Germline CDR1 and CDR2: MDHEN and SYDVKM. This CDR3 comprises 14 residues. V shed 3 bases and J 5 bases; nucleotides not matched to a gene: 3. The CDR3: CASSFGTGEYGYTF. CDR3 nucleotide sequence: TGTGCCAGCAGTTTCGGGACAGGGGAGTATGGCTACACCTTC.

The chain carries TRBV6-1 and TRBJ2-7, with D uncertain. The CDR3 has 13 residues. Trimming took off 3 bases at V and 3 bases at J, with 9 bases between the two ends. The germline gives CDR1 MNHNS, CDR2 SASEGT. CDR3 sequence (DNA): TGTGCCAGCAGTGACGAATGGGGCTACGAGCAGTACTTC. It codes for CASSDEWGYEQYF.

This sequence joins TRBV21-1 and TRBJ1-1. TRBV21-1 is a listed pseudogene. The CDR3 runs to 17 residues. CDR3: CASSKVRGLGLNTEAFF. The CDR3 nucleotides are TGTGCCAGCAGCAAAGTTAGGGGACTAGGCCTGAACACTGAAGCTTTCTTT.

V and J are TRBV15 and TRBJ1-1; D unresolved. Germline V CDR1 and CDR2: LNHNV, YYDKDF (reference sequence). The CDR3 is 17 amino acids. V was cut by 1 base and J by 0 bases, with 15 bases left in between. The CDR3 sequence: CATSRGRTLTMNTEAFF. The CDR3 DNA is TGTGCCACCAGCAGAGGCAGGACTCTTACTATGAACACTGAAGCTTTCTTT.

The chain couples TRBV7-8 to TRBJ2-1; D is undetermined. V shed 2 bases and J shed 4 bases, with 6 bases lying between them. The V gene's germline CDR1 is SGHVS and CDR2 FQNEAQ. This CDR3 has 13 residues. The CDR3 DNA sequence: TGTGCCAGCAGCTTACTGGGGTACAATGAGCAGTTCTTC. Its protein product is CASSLLGYNEQFF. The whole variable domain, filled in from reference TRBV7-8 and TRBJ2-1, reads GAGVSQSPRYKVAKRGQDVALRCDPISGHVSLFWYQQALGQGPEFLTYFQNEAQLDKSGLPSDRFFAERPEGSVSTLKIQRTQQEDSAVYLCASSLLGYNEQFFGPGTRLTVL.

CDR3 protein: CAIRGGANYGYTF. CDR3 in DNA: TGTGCCATCAGGGGCGGAGCTAACTATGGCTACACCTTC. This chain links TRBV10-3 with TRBJ1-2; D call uncertain. The CDR3 has 13 residues. V shed 6 bases and J shed 0 bases, with 8 bases lying between them. The germline gives CDR1 ENHRY, CDR2 SYGVKD.

V usage is TRBV29-1 and J usage is TRBJ2-5; D gene uncertain. V lost 2 bases and J 4 bases, leaving 14 bases between the germline ends. Germline CDR1 SQVTM, CDR2 ANQGSEA. The CDR3 runs 14 residues. CDR3 sequence (DNA): TGCAGCGTTGAAACGCCAGGCCCTCCAGAGACCCAGTACTTC. Amino acid sequence: CSVETPGPPETQYF. Based on the CDR3 plus reference TRBV29-1 and TRBJ2-5, the full variable domain is SAVISQKPSRDICQRGTSLTIQCQVDSQVTMMFWYRQQPGQSLTLIATANQGSEATYESGFVIDKFPISRPNLTFSTLTVSNMSPEDSSIYLCSVETPGPPETQYFGPGTRLLVL.

The chain employs TRBV7-9 and TRBJ2-7, with D perhaps matching TRBD2 (5 bases). V lost 5 bases, J lost 4 bases, and 12 bases lay in between. The CDR3 extends over 13 amino acids. Germline CDR1 is SEHNR and CDR2 is FQNEAQ (reference sequence). Here the CDR3 DNA reads TGTGCCAGCAGCGGCGGACTCTGGTACGAGCAGTACTTC. This sequence encodes CASSGGLWYEQYF.

CDR3 loop: CASSPGLWGDTQYF. CDR3 nucleotides: TGTGCCAGCAGCCCTGGTCTTTGGGGGGATACGCAGTATTTT. The V and J genes are TRBV11-2 and TRBJ2-3; D might be TRBD1 or TRBD2, each matching 5 bases. The CDR3 extends over 14 amino acids. Trimming removed 5 bases from V and 6 bases from J, with 15 bases in between. CDR1 SGHAT and CDR2 FQNNGV come from the germline V gene.

V and J are TRBV2 and TRBJ1-1; the D is unclear. V lost 6 bases to trimming and J lost 12 bases, with 11 bases between them. The germline CDR1 and CDR2 sequences are SNHLY and FYNNEI. This CDR3 is built from 10 residues. The CDR3 region has the DNA TGTGCCAGCAGCTACGATCCTCCTTTCTTT. The encoded protein is CASSYDPPFF.

This clone appeared a single time. V and J are TRBV10-3 and TRBJ2-2, with 7 bases fitting TRBD2. This CDR3 region has 14 residues. Per germline, CDR1 ENHRY and CDR2 SYGVKD. J gave up 6 bases and V 3 bases, and 4 bases lay outside the gene matches. CDR3 protein: CAISDQRGPGELFF. CDR3 coding DNA: TGTGCCATCAGTGATCAGCGGGGTCCCGGGGAGCTGTTTTTT.

The CDR3 DNA is TGCGCCAGCAGCTTGGCCTCTGGGGAGCAGTACTTC. Amino acids: CASSLASGEQYF. This chain links TRBV5-1 with TRBJ2-7; D ambiguous. CDR1 and CDR2 (germline): SGHRS, YFSETQ. CDR3 size: 12 residues. Trimming took 0 bases from V and 7 from J, leaving 8 bases between them.

The genes are TRBV5-1 and TRBJ2-3; weak D call: TRBD1 (6 bases). This CDR3 contains 14 residues. V lost 1 base and J lost 1, with 7 bases in between. Germline-derived CDR1 and CDR2 are SGHRS and YFSETQ. CDR3 sequence: CASSLRQGTDTQYF. In DNA, the CDR3 is TGCGCCAGCAGCTTGCGACAGGGCACAGATACGCAGTATTTT.

The gene calls are TRBV5-1 and TRBJ2-5; D perhaps matches TRBD1 (6 bases). The CDR3 runs 15 residues. Germline CDR1 and CDR2: SGHRS and YFSETQ. V was shortened by 3 bases and J by 4 bases, with 16 bases between the two germline ends. The CDR3 region is CASSSNTGQLETQYF. CDR3 sequence (DNA): TGCGCCAGCAGCTCCAACACCGGACAGCTAGAGACCCAGTACTTC.

For the CDR3, the DNA is TGTGCCAGCAGCCCAACAGGGCTCAATCAGCCCCAGCATTTT. Encoded protein: CASSPTGLNQPQHF. J is TRBJ1-5 and V is TRBV7-2, with D possibly TRBD1 on 6 matching bases. V lost 5 bases to trimming and J lost 3 bases, with 11 bases between them. The CDR3 loop spans 14 amino acids. Per the germline V gene, CDR1 is SGHTA and CDR2 is FQGNSA.

The CDR3 region is CASSSVGGGNPYEQYF. As DNA, the CDR3 is TGTGCCAGCAGTTCTGTCGGGGGGGGAAACCCCTACGAGCAGTACTTC. The rearrangement uses TRBV28 and TRBJ2-7; 8 nucleotides match TRBD2. This CDR3 region has 16 residues. With V trimmed by 4 bases and J by 2 bases, 10 bases remained unmatched. Germline CDR1 and CDR2: MDHEN and SYDVKM.

The chain carries TRBV15 and TRBJ1-5; unclear D gene. Trimming stripped 0 bases from V and 1 base from J, with 13 bases between. CDR1 LNHNV and CDR2 YYDKDF come from the germline V gene (reference sequence). The CDR3 sequence is 17 residues long. CDR3 protein: CATSRDNPLVSNQPQHF. In nucleotides, the CDR3 is TGTGCCACCAGCAGAGATAATCCCCTAGTAAGCAATCAGCCCCAGCATTTT.